Included here is one TCR beta chain sequence, with context. The antigen remains unidentified. This sample stems from a study of T cell responses to AZD1222 COVID-19 vaccine. For the study at large: The analysis combined second doses at about 4 or about 12 weeks.

Germline CDR1 is MDHEN and CDR2 is SYDVKM. V gave up 8 bases and J gave up 4 bases, with 9 bases separating them. The CDR3 is 12 residues long. Profiling relied on immunoSEQ multiplex PCR, and the TCRdb table lists in-frame clones only, not all of them. This sample carries 150,000 to 200,000 clones, 80% to 95% of them seen once, and the ten largest clones take about 2.5%. Overall study results and limits: White British donors predominated, females outnumbered males, and clonal diversity was possibly underestimated.

The sample in question was peripheral blood, obtained on day 0 of AZD1222 vaccination. This TCR was sampled from an adult in good health. This chain links TRBV28 with TRBJ1-5, with a possible D match to TRBD1 (6 bases). The CDR3 nucleotides read TGTGCCAGCCATCAGGGGAATCAGCCCCAGCATTTT. This sequence encodes CASHQGNQPQHF.